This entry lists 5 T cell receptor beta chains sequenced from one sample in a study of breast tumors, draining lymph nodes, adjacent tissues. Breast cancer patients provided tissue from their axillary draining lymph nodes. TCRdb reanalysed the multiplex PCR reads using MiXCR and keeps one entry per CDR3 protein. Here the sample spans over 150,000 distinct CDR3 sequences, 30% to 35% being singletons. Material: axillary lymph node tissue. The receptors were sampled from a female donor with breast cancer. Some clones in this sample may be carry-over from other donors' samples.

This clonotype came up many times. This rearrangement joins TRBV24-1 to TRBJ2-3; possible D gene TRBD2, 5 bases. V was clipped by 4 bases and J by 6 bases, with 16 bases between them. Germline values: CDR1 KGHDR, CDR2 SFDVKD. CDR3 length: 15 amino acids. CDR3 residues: CATSEASITRDTQYF. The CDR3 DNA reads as TGTGCCACCAGTGAAGCCTCGATTACTAGGGATACGCAGTATTTT.

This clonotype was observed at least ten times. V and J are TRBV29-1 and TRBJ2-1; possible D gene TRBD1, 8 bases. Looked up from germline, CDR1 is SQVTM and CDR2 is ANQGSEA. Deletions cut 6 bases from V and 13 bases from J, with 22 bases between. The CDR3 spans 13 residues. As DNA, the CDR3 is TGCAGCGTGGCAGGGGGCGGCGGGAGTGGACAGTTCTTC. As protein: CSVAGGGGSGQFF.

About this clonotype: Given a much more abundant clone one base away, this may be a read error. The CDR3 spells CSAPGYQSSGNTTYF. The CDR3 DNA follows: TGCAGTGCCCCCGGCTACCAGAGCTCTGGAAACACCACATATTTT. The chain employs TRBV20-1 and TRBJ1-3, with D uncertain. CDR1 and CDR2 from the germline V gene are DFQATT and SNEGSKA (reference sequence). This CDR3 is built from 15 residues.

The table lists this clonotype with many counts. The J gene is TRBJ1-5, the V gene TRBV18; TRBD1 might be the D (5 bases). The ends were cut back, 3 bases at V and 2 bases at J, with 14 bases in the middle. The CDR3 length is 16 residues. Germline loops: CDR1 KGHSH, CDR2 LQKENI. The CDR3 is CASSPGPRGRNQPQHF. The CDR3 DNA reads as TGTGCCAGCTCACCCGGACCGAGGGGCCGCAATCAGCCCCAGCATTTT. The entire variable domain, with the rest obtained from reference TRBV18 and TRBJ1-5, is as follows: NAGVMQNPRHLVRRRGQEARLRCSPMKGHSHVYWYRQLPEEGLKFMVYLQKENIIDESGMPKERFSAEFPKEGPSILRIQQVVRGDSAAYFCASSPGPRGRNQPQHFGDGTRLSIL.

The CDR3 is CASSLAGLGFYEQYF. The CDR3, as DNA: TGTGCCAGCAGTTTAGCAGGGCTGGGGTTCTACGAGCAGTACTTC. The genes are TRBV27 and TRBJ2-7, with a tentative D call TRBD1 (5 bases). CDR3 length: 15 residues. The germline V gene encodes CDR1 MNHEY and CDR2 SMNVEV (reference sequence). Trimming took 2 bases from V and 3 from J, leaving 14 bases between them.